The sequence of this TCR beta chain was determined in a study of regulatory T cells in long-lasting Graves disease. This CDR3 contains 14 residues. Germline lookup yields CDR1 SGHRS and CDR2 YFSETQ. V lost 6 bases, J lost 5 bases, and 8 bases stayed unmatched. Construction of the TCR beta libraries employed iRepertoire HTBI primers in conjunction with Arm-PCR of CDR3 regions. Using its own MiXCR run on the multiplex PCR reads, TCRdb lists one record per CDR3 protein. The table includes over 300,000 distinct CDR3 sequences, around a sixth detected once. Time point here: newly diagnosed GD, antithyroid drugs for less than 3 months. PBMCs provided the RNA from which the TCR library was made. Graves' disease diagnosis relied on American Thyroid Association guidelines. In its sample, this clonotype was seen many times. Its antigen is unidentified. Whole-study results and caveats: Segments TRBV28, TRBJ1-2 and TRBJ2-5 showed preferential usage in persistent disease. Patients with persistent Graves' had lower TCR diversity than newly diagnosed patients.

V usage is TRBV5-1 and J usage is TRBJ2-5; 9 bases match TRBD1. The sample was peripheral blood mononuclear cells (PBMCs), taken at new diagnosis, from a patient treated with antithyroid drugs. The clonotype comes from a female donor with Graves disease. The CDR3 sequence is CASNSRDREETQYF. The DNA of the CDR3 is TGCGCCAGCAACAGCCGGGACAGGGAGGAGACCCAGTACTTC.